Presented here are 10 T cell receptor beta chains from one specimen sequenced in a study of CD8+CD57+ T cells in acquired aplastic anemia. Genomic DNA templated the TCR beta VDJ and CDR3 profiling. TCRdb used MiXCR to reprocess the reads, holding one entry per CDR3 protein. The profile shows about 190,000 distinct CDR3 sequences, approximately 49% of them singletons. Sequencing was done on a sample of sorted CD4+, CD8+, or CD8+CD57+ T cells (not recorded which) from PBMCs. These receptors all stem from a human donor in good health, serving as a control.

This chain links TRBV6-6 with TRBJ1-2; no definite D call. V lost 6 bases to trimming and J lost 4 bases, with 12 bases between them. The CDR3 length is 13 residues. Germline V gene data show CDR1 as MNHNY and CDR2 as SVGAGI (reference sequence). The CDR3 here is CASRLMNGYGYTF. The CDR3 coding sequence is TGTGCCAGCAGATTGATGAACGGCTATGGCTACACCTTC.

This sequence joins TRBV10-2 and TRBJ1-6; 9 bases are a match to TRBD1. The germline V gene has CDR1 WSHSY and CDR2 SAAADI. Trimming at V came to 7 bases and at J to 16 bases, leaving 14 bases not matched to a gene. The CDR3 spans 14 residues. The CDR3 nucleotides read TGCGCCAGCAACGCCGGGACAGGGCAGTCCCTTCTCCACTTT. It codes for CASNAGTGQSLLHF.

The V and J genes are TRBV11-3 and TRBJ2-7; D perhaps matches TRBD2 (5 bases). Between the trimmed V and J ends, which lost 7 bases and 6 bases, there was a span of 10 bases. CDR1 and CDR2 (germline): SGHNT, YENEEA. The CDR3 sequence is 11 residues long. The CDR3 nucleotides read TGTGCCAGCACCGGAGGCAGCGAGCAGTACTTC. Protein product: CASTGGSEQYF. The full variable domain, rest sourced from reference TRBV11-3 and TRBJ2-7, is EAGVVQSPRYKIIEKKQPVAFWCNPISGHNTLYWYLQNLGQGPELLIRYENEEAVDDSQLPKDRFSAERLKGVDSTLKIQPAELGDSAVYLCASTGGSEQYFGPGTRLTVT.

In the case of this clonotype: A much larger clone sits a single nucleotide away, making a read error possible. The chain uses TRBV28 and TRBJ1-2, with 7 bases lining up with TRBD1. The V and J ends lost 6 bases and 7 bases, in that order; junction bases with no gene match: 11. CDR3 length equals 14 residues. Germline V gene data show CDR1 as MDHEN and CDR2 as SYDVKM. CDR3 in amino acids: CASSSEQGSSGYTF. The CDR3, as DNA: TGTGCCAGCAGCTCGGAACAGGGGTCAAGTGGCTACACCTTC.

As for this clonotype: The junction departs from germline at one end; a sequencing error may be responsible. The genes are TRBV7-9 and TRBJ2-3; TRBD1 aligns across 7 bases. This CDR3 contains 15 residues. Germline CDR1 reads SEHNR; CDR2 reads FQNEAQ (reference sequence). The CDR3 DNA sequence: TGTGCCAGCAGCTCATTAGCAGGGGGTACAGATACGCGGTATTTT. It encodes CASSSLAGGTDTRYF. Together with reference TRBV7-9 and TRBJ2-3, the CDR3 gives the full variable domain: DTGVSQNPRHKITKRGQNVTFRCDPISEHNRLYWYRQTLGQGPEFLTYFQNEAQLEKSRLLSDRFSAERPKGSFSTLEIQRTEQGDSAMYLCASSSLAGGTDTRYFGPGTRLTVL.

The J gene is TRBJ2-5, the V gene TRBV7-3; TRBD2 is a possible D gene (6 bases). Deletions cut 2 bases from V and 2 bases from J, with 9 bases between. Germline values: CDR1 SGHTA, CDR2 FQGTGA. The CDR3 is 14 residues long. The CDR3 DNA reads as TGTGCCAGCAGCTTAGGGGAGGAACAAGAGACCCAGTACTTC. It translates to CASSLGEEQETQYF.

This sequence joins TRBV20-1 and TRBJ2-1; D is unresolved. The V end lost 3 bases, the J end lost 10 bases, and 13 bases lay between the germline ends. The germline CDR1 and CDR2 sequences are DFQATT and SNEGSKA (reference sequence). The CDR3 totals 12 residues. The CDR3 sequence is CSASKVGIEQFF. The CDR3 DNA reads TGCAGTGCTAGTAAGGTCGGTATCGAGCAGTTCTTC.

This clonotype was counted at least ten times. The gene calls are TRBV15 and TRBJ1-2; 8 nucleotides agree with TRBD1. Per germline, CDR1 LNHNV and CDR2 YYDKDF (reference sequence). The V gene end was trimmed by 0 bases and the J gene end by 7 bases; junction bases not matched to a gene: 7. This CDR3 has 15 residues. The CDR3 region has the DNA TGTGCCACCAGCAGAGAAGGAACAGGGGGATTTGGCTACACCTTC. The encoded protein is CATSREGTGGFGYTF.

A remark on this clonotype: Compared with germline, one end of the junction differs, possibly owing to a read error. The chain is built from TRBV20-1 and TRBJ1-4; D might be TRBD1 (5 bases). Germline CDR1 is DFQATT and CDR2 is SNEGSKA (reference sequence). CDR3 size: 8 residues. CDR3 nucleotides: TGCAGTGCTAGTACTGGGACCTTT. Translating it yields CSASTGTF.

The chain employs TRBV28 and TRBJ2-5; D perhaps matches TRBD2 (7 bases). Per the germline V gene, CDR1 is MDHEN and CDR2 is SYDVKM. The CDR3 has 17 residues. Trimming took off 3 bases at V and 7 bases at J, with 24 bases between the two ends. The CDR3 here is CASSFPEGKWGGGTQYF. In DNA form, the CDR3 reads TGTGCCAGCAGTTTTCCCGAAGGGAAGTGGGGGGGCGGGACCCAGTACTTC.